The sample holds a few counts of the clone carrying this T cell receptor (beta chain). The antigen remains undetermined. Unmatched junction bases numbered 11, after V lost 7 bases and J lost 7 bases. This CDR3 spans 14 amino acids. This sample stems from a study of T cell repertoires in cytomegalovirus infection. Study at large: Public TCR beta signatures marked donors with CMV infection and the matching HLA.

Points from the study as a whole: Totalled public TCR beta family frequency picked out people who carried CMV plus the relevant HLA. The study found HLA-C-restricted CMV-specific TCR beta clonotypes dominating the ex vivo response.

Via MiXCR, TCRdb re-called the reads, giving one row per CDR3 protein. There are 120,000 to 150,000 distinct CDR3 sequences in the sample; about 6.3% occur only once, and approximately 18% lies in the top ten. This clonotype originated in a human donor in good health (CMV status not recorded). Some clones in this sample may be carry-over from other donors' samples. The chain recombines TRBV12-3 or TRBV12-4 with TRBJ1-2; 8 bases align to TRBD1. Sequencing was done on a sample of PBMCs. Here the CDR3 DNA reads TGTGCCAGCACCCTAGGACAGGGAATAGGTGGCTACACCTTC. As protein: CASTLGQGIGGYTF.